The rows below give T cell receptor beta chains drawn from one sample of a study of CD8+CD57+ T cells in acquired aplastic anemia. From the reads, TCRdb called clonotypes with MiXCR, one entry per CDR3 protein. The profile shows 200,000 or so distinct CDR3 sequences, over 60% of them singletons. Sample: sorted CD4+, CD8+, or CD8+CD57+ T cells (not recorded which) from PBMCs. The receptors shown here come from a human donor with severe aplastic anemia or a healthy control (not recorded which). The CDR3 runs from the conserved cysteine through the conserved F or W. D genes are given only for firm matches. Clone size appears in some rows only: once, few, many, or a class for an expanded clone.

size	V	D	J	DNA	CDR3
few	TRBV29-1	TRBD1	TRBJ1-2	TGCAGCGTTCCGGAACTTGACAGGGGTAGGGACTATGGCTACACCTTC	CSVPELDRGRDYGYTF
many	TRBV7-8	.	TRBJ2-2	TGTGCCAGCAGCTTACGCGCCGCGAACACCGGGGAGCTGTTTTTT	CASSLRAANTGELFF
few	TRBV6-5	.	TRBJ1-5	TGTGCCAGCAGTTACTCCCGGGATCAGCCCCAGCATTTT	CASSYSRDQPQHF
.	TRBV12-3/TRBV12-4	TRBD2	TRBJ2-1	TGTGCCAGCAGTTTAGGTCTAGCGGGACCCTACAATGAGCAGTTCTTC	CASSLGLAGPYNEQFF
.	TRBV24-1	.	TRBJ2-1	TGTGCCACCAGTGAGTTCGGGCAGGATCCATACAATGAGCAGTTCTTC	CATSEFGQDPYNEQFF
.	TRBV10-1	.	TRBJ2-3	TGCGCCAGCAGAGAAGGTGGCACAGATACGCAGTATTTT	CASREGGTDTQYF
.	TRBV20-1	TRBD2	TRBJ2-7	TGCAGTGCTCAAGCGGGACGCTACGAGCAGTACTTC	CSAQAGRYEQYF
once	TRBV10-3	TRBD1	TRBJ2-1	TGTGCCATCCGGACAGGGTCCCATGAGCAGTTCTTC	CAIRTGSHEQFF
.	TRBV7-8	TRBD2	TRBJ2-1	TGTGCCAGCAGCTTAGCGGGGATAGCGGGGGACAATGAGCAGTTCTTC	CASSLAGIAGDNEQFF
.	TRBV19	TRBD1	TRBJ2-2	TGTGCCAGTATCCTGGGACAGGGGGCGGCCGGGGAGCTGTTTTTT	CASILGQGAAGELFF
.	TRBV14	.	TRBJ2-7	TGTGCCAGCAGCCGAGGATGGGGGTCCTCCTACGAGCAGTACTTC	CASSRGWGSSYEQYF
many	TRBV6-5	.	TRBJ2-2	TGTGCCAGCAGTTATCGCTCTTCTATCACCGGGGAGCTGTTTTTT	CASSYRSSITGELFF
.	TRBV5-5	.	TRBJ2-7	TGTGCCAGCGTACTTGACTGGGGCCCCTCCTACGAGCAGTACTTC	CASVLDWGPSYEQYF
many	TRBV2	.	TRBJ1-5	TGTGCCAGCAGTGAAGGGGGGGCCCAACAGCCCCAGCATTTT	CASSEGGAQQPQHF